The 15 T cell receptor beta chains listed next were all sequenced from one sample in a study of T cells in Graves' hyperthyroidism and ophthalmopathy. TCR beta CDR3 sequences were amplified from RNA transcripts. Carried out on the TCR CDR3, a first-round RT-PCR used the HTBI primer set. Via MiXCR, TCRdb re-called the multiplex PCR reads, giving one row per CDR3 protein. The repertoire has a few hundred thousand distinct CDR3 sequences, around 20% of them found once; the top ten carry less than 30%. What was sequenced was blood. These receptor sequences come from a man between 18 and 35 years old with Graves' hyperthyroidism.

The rearrangement joins TRBV12-3 or TRBV12-4 to TRBJ2-7; D may correspond to TRBD1 or TRBD2 (5 bases each). This CDR3 has 13 amino acids. V lost 3 bases, J lost 7 bases, and 13 bases lay in between. CDR3 protein: CASSFGGWGEQYF. The DNA for the CDR3 is TGTGCCAGCAGTTTTGGGGGTTGGGGGGAGCAGTACTTC.

The chain is built from TRBV6-2 or TRBV6-3 and TRBJ1-5, with 7 nucleotides matching TRBD1. There are 14 residues in the CDR3. Looked up from germline, CDR1 is MNHEY and CDR2 is SVGEGT. The V segment lost 6 bases and the J segment 4 bases; nucleotides outside the gene matches: 6. This chain's CDR3 is CASRGDSENQPQHF. CDR3 sequence (DNA): TGTGCCAGCAGGGGGGACAGCGAAAATCAGCCCCAGCATTTT.

This clonotype has more than one count but fewer than ten. The V and J genes are TRBV12-3 or TRBV12-4 and TRBJ2-7; D is possibly TRBD1 (8 bases). This CDR3 region has 15 residues. With 6 bases removed from V and 6 bases from J, the gap between germline ends came to 21 bases. The CDR3 here is CASRAGQDRVGEQYF. DNA for the CDR3: TGTGCCAGCAGAGCGGGACAGGATCGAGTCGGCGAGCAGTACTTC.

This clonotype showed up many times. The J gene is TRBJ1-1, the V gene TRBV11-3; D not resolved. Trimming removed 5 bases at V and 4 bases at J, with 11 bases between. CDR1 SGHNT and CDR2 YENEEA come from the germline V gene. The CDR3 runs 13 residues. The CDR3 spells CASSTQGSTEAFF. The CDR3 nucleotides are TGTGCCAGCAGCACCCAAGGGAGCACTGAAGCTTTCTTT.

There are many counts of this clonotype. The J gene is TRBJ2-5, the V gene TRBV6-5; TRBD1 might be the D (5 bases). CDR1 and CDR2 (germline): MNHEY, SVGAGI. The CDR3 consists of 13 residues. V was clipped by 7 bases and J by 1 base, with 10 bases between them. The CDR3 sequence: CASTQRGQETQYF. The CDR3, as DNA: TGTGCCAGCACCCAAAGGGGCCAAGAGACCCAGTACTTC.

This clonotype was seen many times. The chain links TRBV7-9 to TRBJ1-2; 8 bases line up with TRBD1. The CDR3 covers 14 residues. J was trimmed by 6 bases and V by 3 bases; bases with no gene match: 6. The germline CDR1 and CDR2 sequences are SEHNR and FQNEAQ (reference sequence). The CDR3 loop reads CASSFLGQGDGYTF. CDR3 nucleotide sequence: TGTGCCAGCAGCTTCTTAGGACAGGGAGATGGCTACACCTTC.

This chain uses TRBV12-3 or TRBV12-4 with TRBJ1-5, with a weak D call TRBD1 (6 bases). Deletions cut 3 bases from V and 4 bases from J, with 19 bases between. The CDR3 is 17 residues long. The CDR3, as DNA: TGTGCCAGCAGTTTGGACCTGGCGGACAGCCTAAATCAGCCCCAGCATTTT. Protein: CASSLDLADSLNQPQHF.

This clonotype was recorded at least ten times. V and J are TRBV20-1 and TRBJ1-1, with a tentative D call TRBD1 (5 bases). The CDR3 spans 14 residues. From germline, CDR1 is DFQATT and CDR2 SNEGSKA (reference sequence). The V end lost 0 bases, the J end lost 2 bases, and 10 bases lay between the germline ends. For the CDR3, the DNA is TGCAGTGCTAGAGATCCCAGGGTAAACACTGAAGCTTTCTTT. Translation: CSARDPRVNTEAFF.

In regard to this clonotype: Compared with germline, one end of the junction differs, possibly owing to a read error. The J gene is TRBJ2-2, the V gene TRBV6-5; D perhaps matches TRBD2 (5 bases). Germline V CDR1 and CDR2: MNHEY, SVGAGI. This CDR3 spans 17 amino acids. The CDR3 bases are TGTGCCAGCAGTTACTTACTGTCCGAGATGGGCACCGGGGATCTGTTTTTT. This translates into CASSYLLSEMGTGDLFF.

This clonotype was counted at least ten times. The gene calls are TRBV11-2 and TRBJ2-7, with D hard to call. V gave up 6 bases and J gave up 7 bases, with 16 bases separating them. Germline loops: CDR1 SGHAT, CDR2 FQNNGV. The CDR3 sequence is 13 residues long. As DNA, the CDR3 is TGTGCCAGCAGTTTGGGATGGCAATGGGAGCAGTACTTC. This encodes CASSLGWQWEQYF. The full variable domain, with the rest looked up from reference TRBV11-2 and TRBJ2-7, is EAGVAQSPRYKIIEKRQSVAFWCNPISGHATLYWYQQILGQGPKLLIQFQNNGVVDDSQLPKDRFSAERLKGVDSTLKIQPAKLEDSAVYLCASSLGWQWEQYFGPGTRLTVT.

This clonotype has just one count. The chain joins TRBV19 to TRBJ2-7; a possible D gene is TRBD2 (5 bases). The CDR3 has 13 amino acids. V was clipped by 1 base and J by 5 bases, with 9 bases between them. CDR1 and CDR2 (germline): LNHDA, SQIVND (reference sequence). CDR3 DNA: TGTGCCAGTAGTATAGCCAGCGGACACGAGCAGTACTTC. Translating it yields CASSIASGHEQYF.

The chain is built from TRBV5-1 and TRBJ2-7; TRBD1 agrees at 7 bases. Trimming removed 4 bases from V and 4 bases from J; junction bases left unmatched: 11. CDR1 and CDR2 (germline): SGHRS, YFSETQ. The CDR3 loop spans 15 amino acids. The DNA for the CDR3 is TGCGCCAGCAGCCCAAGGGAAGGGGGCGTTTACGAGCAGTACTTC. Translation: CASSPREGGVYEQYF. Full variable domain (remainder filled in from reference TRBV5-1 and TRBJ2-7): KAGVTQTPRYLIKTRGQQVTLSCSPISGHRSVSWYQQTPGQGLQFLFEYFSETQRNKGNFPGRFSGRQFSNSRSEMNVSTLELGDSALYLCASSPREGGVYEQYFGPGTRLTVT.

Many counts were recorded for this clonotype. This chain connects TRBV10-3 to TRBJ2-7; the D gene is possibly TRBD1 (6 bases). V dropped 6 bases and J dropped 2 bases, with 14 bases sitting between them. CDR3 length: 14 residues. CDR1 ENHRY and CDR2 SYGVKD come from the germline V gene. The CDR3 protein is CAIRPTGETYEQYF. The CDR3 DNA is TGTGCCATCAGACCGACAGGAGAAACCTACGAGCAGTACTTC.

This clonotype was observed at least ten times. The rearrangement uses TRBV11-2 and TRBJ2-7; D tentatively fits TRBD1 or TRBD2 (5 bases each). This CDR3 has 16 residues. Germline CDR1 reads SGHAT; CDR2 reads FQNNGV. Trimming took off 4 bases at V and 0 bases at J, with 16 bases between the two ends. The DNA of the CDR3 is TGTGCCAGCAGCTCCCTGGCAGGGAGAAGCTCCTACGAGCAGTACTTC. Amino acids: CASSSLAGRSSYEQYF. The whole variable domain, remainder taken from reference TRBV11-2 and TRBJ2-7, is EAGVAQSPRYKIIEKRQSVAFWCNPISGHATLYWYQQILGQGPKLLIQFQNNGVVDDSQLPKDRFSAERLKGVDSTLKIQPAKLEDSAVYLCASSSLAGRSSYEQYFGPGTRLTVT.

The chain carries TRBV24-1 and TRBJ1-5; D not resolved. This CDR3 has 13 residues. The V and J ends lost 4 bases and 0 bases respectively, with 3 bases between them. Germline assignment: CDR1 KGHDR and CDR2 SFDVKD. In nucleotides, the CDR3 is TGTGCCACCAGTGACAGTAGCAATCAGCCCCAGCATTTT. The encoded protein is CATSDSSNQPQHF.